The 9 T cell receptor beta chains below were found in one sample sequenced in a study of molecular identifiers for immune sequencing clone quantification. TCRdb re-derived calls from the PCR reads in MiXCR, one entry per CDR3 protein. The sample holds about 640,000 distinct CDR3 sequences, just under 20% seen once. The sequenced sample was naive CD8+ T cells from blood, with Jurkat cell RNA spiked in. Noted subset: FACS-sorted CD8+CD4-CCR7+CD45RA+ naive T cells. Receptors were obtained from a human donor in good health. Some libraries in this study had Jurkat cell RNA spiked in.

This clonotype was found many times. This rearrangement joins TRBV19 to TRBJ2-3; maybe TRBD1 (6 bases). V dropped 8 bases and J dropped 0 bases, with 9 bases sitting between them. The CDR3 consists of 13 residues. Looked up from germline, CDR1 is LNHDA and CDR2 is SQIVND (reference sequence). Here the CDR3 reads CASAGVSTDTQYF. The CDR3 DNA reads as TGTGCCAGTGCAGGGGTTAGCACAGATACGCAGTATTTT.

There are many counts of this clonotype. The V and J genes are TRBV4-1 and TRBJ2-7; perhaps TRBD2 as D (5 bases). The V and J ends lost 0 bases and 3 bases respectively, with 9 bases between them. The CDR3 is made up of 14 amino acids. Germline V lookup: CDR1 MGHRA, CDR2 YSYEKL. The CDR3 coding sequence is TGCGCCAGCAGCCAAGACGGAGACTACTACGAGCAGTACTTC. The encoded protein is CASSQDGDYYEQYF.

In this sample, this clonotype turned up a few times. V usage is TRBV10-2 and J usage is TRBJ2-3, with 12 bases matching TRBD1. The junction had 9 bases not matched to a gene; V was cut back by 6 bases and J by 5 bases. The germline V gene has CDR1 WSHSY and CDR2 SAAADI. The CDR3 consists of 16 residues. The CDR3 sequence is CASSRGDRGLGDTQYF. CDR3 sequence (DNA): TGCGCCAGCAGCCGGGGGGACAGGGGGCTTGGAGATACGCAGTATTTT.

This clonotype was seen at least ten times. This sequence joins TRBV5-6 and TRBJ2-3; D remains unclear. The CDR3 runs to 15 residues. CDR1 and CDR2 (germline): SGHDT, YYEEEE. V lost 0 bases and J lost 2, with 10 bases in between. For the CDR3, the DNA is TGTGCCAGCAGCTTGGTTAGGTTATCCACAGATACGCAGTATTTT. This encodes CASSLVRLSTDTQYF. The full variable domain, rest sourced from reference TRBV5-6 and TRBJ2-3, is DAGVTQSPTHLIKTRGQQVTLRCSPKSGHDTVSWYQQALGQGPQFIFQYYEEEERQRGNFPDRFSGHQFPNYSSELNVNALLLGDSALYLCASSLVRLSTDTQYFGPGTRLTVL.

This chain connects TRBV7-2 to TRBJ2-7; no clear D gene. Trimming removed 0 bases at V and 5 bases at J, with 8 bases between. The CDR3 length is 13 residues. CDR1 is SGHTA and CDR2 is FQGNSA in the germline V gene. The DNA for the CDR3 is TGTGCCAGCAGCTTAGCCCCCAGCCACGAGCAGTACTTC. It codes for CASSLAPSHEQYF.

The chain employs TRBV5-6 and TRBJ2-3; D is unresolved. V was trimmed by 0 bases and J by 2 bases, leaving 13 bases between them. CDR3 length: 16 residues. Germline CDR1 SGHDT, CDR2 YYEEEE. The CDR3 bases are TGTGCCAGCAGCTTGGCCCTCGGCACCCACACAGATACGCAGTATTTT. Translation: CASSLALGTHTDTQYF.

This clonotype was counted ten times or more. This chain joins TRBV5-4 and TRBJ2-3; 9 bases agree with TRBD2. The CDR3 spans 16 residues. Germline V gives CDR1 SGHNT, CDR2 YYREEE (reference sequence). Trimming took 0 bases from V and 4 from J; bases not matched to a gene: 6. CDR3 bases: TGTGCCAGCAGCTTGGCCACGGTAGCGGGAGCAGATACGCAGTATTTT. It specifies CASSLATVAGADTQYF.

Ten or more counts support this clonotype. In DNA, the CDR3 is TGTGCCAGCAGCTTGTTCGGGAGCGCCTACGAGCAGTACTTC. Translating it yields CASSLFGSAYEQYF. The chain couples TRBV5-6 to TRBJ2-7; tentatively, D is TRBD2 (6 bases). The V and J ends lost 1 base and 2 bases respectively, with 10 bases between them. The CDR3 totals 14 residues. CDR1 SGHDT and CDR2 YYEEEE come from the germline V gene.

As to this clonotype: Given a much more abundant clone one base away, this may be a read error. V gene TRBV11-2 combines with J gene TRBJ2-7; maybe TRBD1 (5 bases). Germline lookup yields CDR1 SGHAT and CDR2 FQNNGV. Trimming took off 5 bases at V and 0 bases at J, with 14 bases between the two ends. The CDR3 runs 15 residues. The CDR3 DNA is TGTGCCAGCAGCCCCCCAAACAGGAGCTCCTACGAGCAGTACTTC. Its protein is CASSPPNRSSYEQYF.